A selection of T cell receptor beta chains follows, all from one sample in a study of blood T cell repertoires in COVID-19. Assay: immunoSEQ multiplex PCR; the TCRdb copy retains only in-frame clones and omits some. Among approximately 51,000 clones listed, approximately 85% were seen once. The sample was peripheral blood. These receptors were collected from a human donor in a cohort sampled during active COVID-19. Each CDR3 is given with its conserved first and last residue.

J gene: TRBJ2-4
V gene: TRBV12-5
CDR3 protein: CASGLDVAGGKNIQYF

J gene: TRBJ1-2
V gene: TRBV21-1
CDR3 protein: CASSGRGSRGYTF

J gene: TRBJ2-3
V gene: TRBV7-9
CDR3 protein: CASSGASAGNTDTQYF

J gene: TRBJ1-3
V gene: TRBV6-5
CDR3 protein: CASSRTGPGNTIYF

J gene: TRBJ1-1
V gene: TRBV24-1
CDR3 protein: CATSDFRGLGSTEAFF

J gene: TRBJ1-3
V gene: TRBV6-2/TRBV6-3
CDR3 protein: CASSSNDLRGNTIYF

J gene: TRBJ1-5
V gene: TRBV6-5
CDR3 protein: CASSKEASNQPQHF

J gene: TRBJ1-1
V gene: TRBV6-1
CDR3 protein: CASSESRRMNTEAFF

J gene: TRBJ2-1
V gene: TRBV5-1
CDR3 protein: CASSSGRSYNEQFF

J gene: TRBJ1-2
V gene: TRBV11-2
CDR3 protein: CASSLQRGGYGYTF

J gene: TRBJ2-7
V gene: TRBV19
CDR3 protein: CASSPAGLAGGAYEQYF

J gene: TRBJ1-2
V gene: TRBV9
CDR3 protein: CASSDPTGASGYTF

J gene: TRBJ1-5
V gene: TRBV2
CDR3 protein: CASSEGQGFGQPQHF

J gene: TRBJ1-6
V gene: TRBV10-3
CDR3 protein: CAISTGQGGNSPLHF

J gene: TRBJ2-5
V gene: TRBV6-6
CDR3 protein: CASSYPQNHQETQYF

J gene: TRBJ1-2
V gene: TRBV18
CDR3 protein: CASSPNGVNYGYTF

J gene: TRBJ1-4
V gene: TRBV5-8
CDR3 protein: CASSLGDRKGLELFF

J gene: TRBJ2-2
V gene: TRBV9
CDR3 protein: CASSVAGRGSSGELFF

J gene: TRBJ2-7
V gene: TRBV18
CDR3 protein: CASSPLPMTSGRIEAHEQYF

J gene: TRBJ1-2
V gene: TRBV6-6
CDR3 protein: CASSPTGSNYGYTF

J gene: TRBJ2-3
V gene: TRBV2
CDR3 protein: CASSEVRGGQDTQYF

J gene: TRBJ2-7
V gene: TRBV3-1/TRBV3-2
CDR3 protein: CASSQDPRVAGVREQYF

J gene: TRBJ2-1
V gene: TRBV24-1
CDR3 protein: CATSPNRDSAPHNEQFF

J gene: TRBJ1-3
V gene: TRBV11-2
CDR3 protein: CASSLQGKNTIYF

J gene: TRBJ1-2
V gene: TRBV7-9
CDR3 protein: CASSLRVGDGYTF

J gene: TRBJ2-7
V gene: TRBV5-1
CDR3 protein: CASSLEVGVEQYF

J gene: TRBJ1-2
V gene: TRBV4-2
CDR3 protein: CASSQDRWDRSLYGYTF

J gene: TRBJ2-2
V gene: TRBV11-2
CDR3 protein: CASSTQGPGELFF

J gene: TRBJ2-1
V gene: TRBV9
CDR3 protein: CASSVDIGLAFYNEQFF

J gene: TRBJ2-1
V gene: TRBV5-4
CDR3 protein: CASSLGSKGLWYNEQFF

J gene: TRBJ1-6
V gene: TRBV10-3
CDR3 protein: CAISVPGTGSSYNSPLHF

J gene: TRBJ2-1
V gene: TRBV2
CDR3 protein: CASAESSYNEQFF